This T cell receptor (beta chain) originates from a study of chemoradiotherapy in HPV16-positive cancers (dated by TCRdb to between 2021 and 2023). Broadly, across the study: Candidate HPV-specific T-cell clones and common TCR motifs were defined by functional T-cell assays performed on cells from a couple of HPV16-positive patients. The study asked whether T-cell immunity to the HPV oncoproteins E6 and E7 changes during chemoradiotherapy and whether this immunity affects survival. The candidate HPV-specific TCRs and motifs were subsequently tracked in TCR repertoires obtained from 65 to 95 patients with HPV-related cancers.

Repertoires were sampled repeatedly over the course of chemoradiotherapy, so clonal expansion could be followed in the tumor microenvironment. Its CDR3 holds 15 amino acids, cysteine through phenylalanine. The retained sequence is limited to the CDR3, 45 bases, with the frame set at the first base. V loses 5 bases of germline sequence and J loses 0 bases, and the interval between the two ends is 11 bases. CDR1 and CDR2 are drawn from the germline V gene: MDHEN, SYDVKM. The library relied on the immunoSEQ multiplex PCR assay. TCRdb took over this immuneACCESS table, retaining in-frame rearrangements with V and J assigned. Such tables are incomplete; in checked studies, under half of the missing clones stem from an unresolved V gene, and the remainder is unexplained. The sample includes 65,000 to 80,000 clones, with 88% observed a single time. Clones ranked in the top ten supply 4% to 4.5% of the sample.

Of note for this clone: Its antigen is still unknown. No base qualities exist here, and no much larger clone lies one base off it.

General findings and caveats noted by the study authors: The functional definition of HPV-specific T cells came from only a couple of HPV16-positive patients, and the survival association was reported for HPV16-positive patients. Expansion of candidate HPV-specific clones and E7-related TCR motifs was observed in the tumor microenvironment during treatment, whereas no such expansion was observed for non-HPV-specific T cells. In HPV16-positive patients, expansion of HPV-responsive T cells during chemoradiotherapy was found to be associated with improved recurrence-free survival.

The starting material was blood, obtained from a patient who underwent chemoradiotherapy. This TCR was sampled from a human donor with HPV-associated anogenital cancer. The receptor chain draws on TRBV28 and TRBJ1-3; TRBD1 is a possible D gene, resting on 5 matching bases. The CDR3 reads as follows: CASSRQFPSGNTIYF. The bases read TGTGCCAGCAGTCGACAGTTTCCCTCTGGAAACACCATATATTTT.